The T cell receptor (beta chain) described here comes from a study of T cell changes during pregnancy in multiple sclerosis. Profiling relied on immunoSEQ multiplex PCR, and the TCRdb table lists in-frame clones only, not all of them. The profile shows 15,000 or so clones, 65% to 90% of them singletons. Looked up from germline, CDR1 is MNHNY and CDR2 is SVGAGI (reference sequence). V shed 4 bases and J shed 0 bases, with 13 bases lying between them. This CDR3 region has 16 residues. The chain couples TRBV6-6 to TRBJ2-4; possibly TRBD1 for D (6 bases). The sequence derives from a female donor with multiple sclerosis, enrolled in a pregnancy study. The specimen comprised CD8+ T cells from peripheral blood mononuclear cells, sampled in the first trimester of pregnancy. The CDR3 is CASSFGQLLAKNIQYF. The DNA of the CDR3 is TGTGCCAGCAGTTTCGGACAGCTACTAGCCAAAAACATTCAGTACTTC.